The 8 T cell receptor beta chains presented below share a single source sample, sequenced in a study of low-dose radiotherapy and immunotherapy resistance in tumors. TRAV- and TRBV-specific primers were used for first-strand cDNA, which covered alpha and beta chains. Using a constant-region primer together with a V-primer adapter, TCRs were subjected to around 22 PCR cycles of amplification. From the reads, TCRdb called clonotypes with MiXCR, one entry per CDR3 protein. The profile shows under 90,000 distinct CDR3 sequences, about a sixth of them singletons. Specified time point: before trial treatment. This sample comprised PBMCs, obtained before treatment. The receptors were gathered from a male donor with prostate cancer.

This clonotype was observed at least ten times. The rearrangement joins TRBV6-2 or TRBV6-3 to TRBJ1-5, with D possibly TRBD1 on 5 matching bases. Looked up from germline, CDR1 is MNHEY and CDR2 is SVGEGT. Deletions cut 7 bases from V and 6 bases from J, with 10 bases between. The CDR3 spans 12 residues. CDR3 nucleotide sequence: TGTGCCAGCACCCCGGGGGTTCAGCCCCAGCATTTT. It codes for CASTPGVQPQHF.

The genes are TRBV20-1 and TRBJ1-5; the match to TRBD1 covers 7 bases. V was clipped by 6 bases and J by 9 bases; unmatched bases: 14. Germline V gene data show CDR1 as DFQATT and CDR2 as SNEGSKA (reference sequence). The CDR3 contains 14 residues. The CDR3 loop is CSALRDRAPSPQHF. CDR3 nucleotide sequence: TGCAGTGCCCTTCGTGACAGGGCCCCATCGCCCCAGCATTTT.

V and J are TRBV7-9 and TRBJ2-1, with 12 positions matching TRBD2. In germline, CDR1 is SEHNR, CDR2 FQNEAQ (reference sequence). J gave up 8 bases and V 5 bases, and 7 bases lay outside the gene matches. The CDR3 has 15 residues. The CDR3 region has the DNA TGTGCCAGCAGCCTGACTAGCGGGGGTGTGGATGAGCAGTTCTTC. Translating gives CASSLTSGGVDEQFF.

For this clonotype: It differs at one base from a far larger clone, so likely a read error. The CDR3 region is CASSSDWGTGDYEQYF. The CDR3 DNA is TGTGCCAGCAGCTCCGATTGGGGGACAGGGGACTACGAGCAGTACTTC. The chain uses TRBV7-9 and TRBJ2-7, with 10 bases fitting TRBD1. V shed 4 bases, J shed 3 bases, and the junction held 9 bases outside the gene matches. Germline-derived CDR1 and CDR2 are SEHNR and FQNEAQ (reference sequence). CDR3 length: 16 amino acids.

This clonotype turned up a few times. A read error is the likely source, as a far larger clone sits one nucleotide away. V gene TRBV6-1 combines with J gene TRBJ1-1; D is unclear. Per the germline V gene, CDR1 is MNHNS and CDR2 is SASEGT. V was shortened by 6 bases and J by 7 bases, with 9 bases between the two germline ends. CDR3 length: 11 amino acids. The CDR3 DNA follows: TGTGCCAGCAGGGAATTTGGTGAAGCTTTCTTT. It specifies CASREFGEAFF.

The chain carries TRBV5-1 and TRBJ2-5; 9 bases are a match to TRBD1. The tail of the sequence fits TRBJ2-1 better, so the J call may be wrong. CDR1 SGHRS and CDR2 YFSETQ come from the germline V gene. The CDR3 spans 13 residues. The CDR3 DNA reads TGCGCCAGCAGCTCGGGACAGGGAGAGACCCAGTTCTTC. This gives the protein CASSSGQGETQFF.

There are many counts of this clonotype. The chain uses TRBV12-3 or TRBV12-4 and TRBJ2-1; 9 bases match TRBD2. J was trimmed by 0 bases and V by 6 bases; bases with no gene match: 6. The CDR3 is made up of 16 amino acids. CDR3 sequence reads: CASRPSGAHSYNEQFF. The CDR3 DNA is TGTGCCAGCAGGCCTAGCGGGGCGCACTCCTACAATGAGCAGTTCTTC.

The table lists this clonotype with many counts. V gene TRBV7-2 combines with J gene TRBJ2-1, with D possibly TRBD2 on 6 matching bases. Germline values: CDR1 SGHTA, CDR2 FQGNSA. The CDR3 length is 14 residues. The V end was cut by 2 bases, the J end by 5 bases, with 10 bases between. CDR3 amino acids: CASSLMRGDNEQFF. CDR3 nucleotide sequence: TGTGCCAGCAGCTTAATGCGGGGAGACAATGAGCAGTTCTTC.